The rows below give T cell receptor beta chains drawn from one sample of a study of blood T cell repertoires in COVID-19. Some clones are missing from TCRdb's copy, which holds only in-frame ones; the method was immunoSEQ multiplex PCR. This sample has about 150,000 clones, with around 82% found just once. Input material: peripheral blood. Receptors originate from a man in his 60s with COVID-19, enrolled during active disease. The CDR3 runs from the conserved cysteine through the conserved F or W. A D gene is named only where the DNA matches it firmly. The size field is filled for only some rows; it gives once, few, many or a size class.

NA	TRBJ1-3	TRBV7-6	NA	CASSFDSPHSGNTIYF	TGTGCCAGCAGCTTCGACAGTCCCCACTCTGGAAACACCATATATTTT
NA	TRBJ1-2	TRBV19	once	CASSISGNYGYTF	TGTGCCAGTAGTATTTCCGGGAACTATGGCTACACCTTC
NA	TRBJ2-5	TRBV7-9	NA	CASSPRGETQYF	TGTGCCAGCAGCCCGAGGGGGGAGACCCAGTACTTC
TRBD2	TRBJ2-7	TRBV7-3	NA	CASSLMGLSSGSYEQYF	TGTGCCAGCAGCTTAATGGGATTGTCTAGCGGGTCTTACGAGCAGTACTTC
NA	TRBJ1-5	TRBV10-3	NA	CAISAGIDQHF	TGTGCCATCAGTGCCGGGATCGACCAGCATTTT
TRBD1	TRBJ2-7	TRBV29-1	once	CSAQTGGYEQYF	TGCAGCGCACAGACAGGGGGCTACGAGCAGTACTTC
NA	TRBJ1-2	TRBV3-1/TRBV3-2	NA	CASTSSRGGLYGYTF	TGTGCCAGCACCTCAAGCCGGGGGGGCCTCTATGGCTACACCTTC
NA	TRBJ1-1	TRBV16	NA	CASSLGTMNTEAFF	TGTGCCAGCAGCCTCGGGACAATGAACACTGAAGCTTTCTTT
NA	TRBJ2-1	TRBV9	once	CASSSSGAYNEQFF	TGTGCCAGCAGCTCGTCAGGGGCCTACAATGAGCAGTTCTTC
TRBD1	TRBJ1-2	TRBV27	NA	CASSLSRGQGALDGYTF	TGTGCCAGCAGTTTATCGAGGGGACAGGGGGCATTAGATGGCTACACCTTC
TRBD1	TRBJ1-2	TRBV5-4	NA	CASSPGQGNYGYTF	TGTGCCAGCAGCCCGGGACAGGGGAACTATGGCTACACCTTC
TRBD2	TRBJ2-3	TRBV7-3	NA	CASSFGGTTSTDTQYF	TGTGCCAGCAGCTTTGGTGGGACTACTAGCACAGATACGCAGTATTTT
TRBD1	TRBJ2-7	TRBV18	NA	CASSPIGTGHYEQYF	TGTGCCAGCTCACCTATCGGGACAGGCCACTACGAGCAGTACTTC
NA	TRBJ1-4	TRBV30	NA	CAWGRQSNEKLFF	TGTGCCTGGGGGAGGCAGTCTAATGAAAAACTGTTTTTT
NA	TRBJ1-5	TRBV30	NA	CAWTRGSNQPQHF	TGTGCCTGGACCCGCGGGAGCAATCAGCCCCAGCATTTT
NA	TRBJ2-3	TRBV5-1	NA	CASSLVAGGSTDTQYF	TGCGCCAGCAGCTTGGTGGCAGGGGGGAGCACAGATACGCAGTATTTT
TRBD2	TRBJ2-3	TRBV29-1	NA	CSATSTSGGTSTDTQYF	TGCAGCGCCACAAGTACTAGCGGGGGGACTAGCACAGATACGCAGTATTTT
TRBD1	TRBJ1-1	TRBV18	NA	CASSRDSDMNTEAFF	TGTGCCAGCTCACGGGACAGCGACATGAACACTGAAGCTTTCTTT
TRBD2	TRBJ2-7	TRBV7-2	few	CASSLAPLGTSNEQYF	TGTGCCAGCAGCTTAGCCCCCCTGGGGACTAGCAACGAGCAGTACTTC
NA	TRBJ1-1	TRBV5-5	NA	CASSSQGINTEAFF	TGTGCCAGCAGCAGTCAGGGCATAAACACTGAAGCTTTCTTT
TRBD1	TRBJ1-3	TRBV6-5	NA	CASRPDRASGNTIYF	TGTGCCAGTAGACCAGACAGGGCCTCTGGAAACACCATATATTTT
NA	TRBJ1-6	TRBV4-1	NA	CASSQGSASSYNSPLHF	TGCGCCAGCAGCCAAGGATCCGCCAGCTCCTATAATTCACCCCTCCACTTT
TRBD1	TRBJ1-3	TRBV5-8	NA	CASSLTGAVYNTIYF	TGTGCCAGCAGCTTAACAGGGGCGGTTTATAACACCATATATTTT
TRBD1	TRBJ2-2	TRBV19	NA	CASSMGGTGKTGELFF	TGTGCCAGTAGTATGGGGGGGACAGGGAAGACCGGGGAGCTGTTTTTT
TRBD2	TRBJ2-7	TRBV7-8	NA	CASSLRSGSIYEQYF	TGTGCCAGCAGCCTACGAAGCGGGAGTATATACGAGCAGTACTTC
NA	TRBJ1-2	TRBV28	few	CASSLSRVSTF	TGTGCCAGCAGTTTATCGCGGGTCTCCACCTTC
TRBD1	TRBJ1-3	TRBV4-3	NA	CASSQDGTGIGNTIYF	TGCGCCAGCAGCCAAGATGGGACAGGGATAGGAAACACCATATATTTT
TRBD2	TRBJ2-7	TRBV27	NA	CASKRAGGSYEQYF	TGTGCCAGCAAGAGAGCGGGAGGGTCCTACGAGCAGTACTTC
TRBD2	TRBJ2-1	TRBV19	NA	CASSMGPGGGNEQFF	TGTGCCAGTAGTATGGGACCTGGCGGGGGGAATGAGCAGTTCTTC
NA	TRBJ2-5	TRBV12-3/TRBV12-4	few	CASSLLGEETQYF	TGTGCCAGCAGTTTGTTGGGAGAGGAGACCCAGTACTTC
NA	TRBJ2-1	TRBV30	NA	CACKLAQFF	TGTGCCTGCAAACTAGCCCAGTTCTTC
NA	TRBJ2-3	TRBV6-2/TRBV6-3	NA	CASSYSSGPTDTQYF	TGTGCCAGCAGTTACTCTTCAGGGCCCACAGATACGCAGTATTTT
TRBD1	TRBJ1-4	TRBV18	NA	CASSPNIPGQARGEKLFF	TGTGCCAGCTCACCGAATATCCCGGGACAGGCCCGAGGTGAAAAACTGTTTTTT
NA	TRBJ2-1	TRBV10-3	NA	CAISLWSYNEQFF	TGTGCCATCAGTTTGTGGAGCTACAATGAGCAGTTCTTC
NA	TRBJ2-3	TRBV9	NA	CASSVQAPSTDTQYF	TGTGCCAGCAGCGTTCAAGCCCCTAGCACAGATACGCAGTATTTT
NA	TRBJ2-1	TRBV6-2/TRBV6-3	NA	CASSPIGDEQFF	TGTGCCAGCAGTCCAATCGGGGATGAGCAGTTCTTC
NA	TRBJ1-4	TRBV29-1	NA	CSGWRGDSGEKLFF	TGCAGCGGTTGGCGTGGGGACTCAGGGGAAAAACTGTTTTTT
TRBD1	TRBJ2-7	TRBV2	NA	CASKPGGVPYEQYF	TGTGCCAGCAAACCAGGGGGCGTCCCCTACGAGCAGTACTTC
TRBD2	TRBJ2-1	TRBV24-1	NA	CATSEGGLAGSNEQFF	TGTGCCACCAGTGAGGGCGGACTAGCGGGATCCAATGAGCAGTTCTTC
NA	TRBJ1-2	TRBV7-2	NA	CASSSGDGYTF	TGTGCCAGCAGCTCGGGAGATGGCTACACCTTC
NA	TRBJ1-4	TRBV19	NA	CASSRGLTATNEKLFF	TGTGCCAGTAGTAGAGGTCTAACTGCAACTAATGAAAAACTGTTTTTT
TRBD1	TRBJ1-1	TRBV18	NA	CASSPGQGRNTEAFF	TGTGCCAGCTCACCGGGACAGGGGAGGAACACTGAAGCTTTCTTT
TRBD2	TRBJ2-2	TRBV9	NA	CASSVTLAGVNTGELFF	TGTGCCAGCAGCGTAACACTAGCGGGAGTGAACACCGGGGAGCTGTTTTTT
NA	TRBJ1-1	TRBV7-9	NA	CASSLTKQVTEAFF	TGTGCCAGCAGCTTAACGAAGCAGGTCACTGAAGCTTTCTTT
NA	TRBJ1-1	TRBV30	few	CAWEINVGPEAFF	TGTGCCTGGGAGATCAACGTTGGCCCTGAAGCTTTCTTT
TRBD1	TRBJ1-4	TRBV28	NA	CASSLGVARGTPPTNEKLFF	TGTGCCAGCAGTTTAGGGGTCGCCAGGGGGACCCCTCCAACTAATGAAAAACTGTTTTTT
TRBD1	TRBJ1-1	TRBV14	NA	CASSLQGGSTEAFF	TGTGCCAGCAGCCTACAGGGGGGGAGCACTGAAGCTTTCTTT
NA	TRBJ2-7	TRBV19	NA	CASSMGRDYEQYF	TGTGCCAGTAGTATGGGCAGGGACTACGAGCAGTACTTC
TRBD2	TRBJ2-5	TRBV24-1	few	CATSGSGGETTQYF	TGTGCCACCTCGGGGAGCGGGGGGGAAACGACCCAGTACTTC
NA	TRBJ1-2	TRBV6-1	NA	CASSEAGGRNYGYTF	TGTGCCAGCAGTGAAGCGGGAGGGAGGAACTATGGCTACACCTTC
TRBD2	TRBJ2-7	TRBV4-2	once	CASSQDLSGGAYEQYF	TGTGCCAGCAGCCAAGATTTGAGCGGGGGGGCCTACGAGCAGTACTTC
NA	TRBJ2-7	TRBV7-7	NA	CASSRFLGDSYEQYF	TGTGCTAGCAGCCGCTTTTTGGGCGATTCCTACGAGCAGTACTTC
TRBD2	TRBJ2-1	TRBV15	NA	CATSRDTGGINEQFF	TGTGCCACCAGCAGAGACACGGGAGGGATCAATGAGCAGTTCTTC
TRBD1	TRBJ2-3	TRBV11-3	few	CASSLGGVNTGEDTQYF	TGTGCCAGCAGCTTAGGGGGCGTTAACACAGGGGAAGATACGCAGTATTTT
NA	TRBJ2-5	TRBV7-2	NA	CASSLAGRLETQYF	TGTGCCAGCAGCTTAGCCGGCAGGCTAGAGACCCAGTACTTC
TRBD1	TRBJ1-5	TRBV2	NA	CASMALWQGGSQPQHF	TGTGCCAGCATGGCCTTGTGGCAGGGGGGTAGTCAGCCCCAGCATTTT
NA	TRBJ2-7	TRBV12-3/TRBV12-4	NA	CASRGRRYEQYF	TGTGCCAGTAGGGGCAGACGCTACGAGCAGTACTTC
NA	TRBJ2-7	TRBV1	NA	CTSSQDRRANCGYEQYF	TGCACCAGCAGCCAAGATCGGAGGGCCAACTGTGGGTACGAGCAGTACTTC
TRBD1	TRBJ2-5	TRBV19	few	CASSPDRDSRQETQYF	TGTGCCAGTAGCCCGGACAGGGATAGTCGGCAAGAGACCCAGTACTTC
NA	TRBJ2-1	TRBV5-1	NA	CASSGAGYNEQFF	TGCGCCAGCAGCGGGGCTGGCTACAATGAGCAGTTCTTC